The clone carrying this TCR beta chain was detected a few times. TCRdb ran MiXCR on the 5' RACE reads and lists one entry per CDR3 protein. Of approximately 44,000 distinct CDR3 sequences listed, less than 30% are singletons. CDR3 length: 17 amino acids. Germline lookup yields CDR1 MNHNY and CDR2 SVGAGI (reference sequence). Trimming removed 2 bases from V and 1 base from J, with 17 bases in between. Sequenced: memory CD4+ T cells sorted from a lymph node. Subset: memory CD4+ T cells, CD4+CD45RO+CD25-. The clonotype comes from a female donor with breast cancer. This chain joins TRBV6-6 and TRBJ1-1; D gene ambiguous. The DNA for the CDR3 is TGTGCCAGCAGTTACCTCCAATTGGGCAGACAGAACACTGAAGCTTTCTTT. Translated: CASSYLQLGRQNTEAFF.